This entry is about one TCR beta chain. There is no known antigen for this receptor. Base-call qualities are not available, and no considerably larger clone is one nucleotide away. At one collaborating source in Seattle, patients were enrolled during active infection and were followed longitudinally through the course of disease. Whole blood was collected in K2EDTA tubes by collaborating institutions according to the institutions' own protocols. Collaborator samples were shipped for TCRbeta analysis as frozen whole blood, isolated PBMCs, or DNA extracted from either sample type. This specimen belongs to a study of blood T cell repertoires in COVID-19 (dated by TCRdb to 2020 to 2021). About the study as a whole: The collaborator samples originated in the United States, Italy and Spain and spanned the acute and convalescent phases of COVID-19. The prospective study material was composed of cDNA or gDNA derived from T cells, B-cell-depleted T cells, or PBMCs. Subjects who had been exposed to COVID-19, were actively infected with it, or had recovered from it provided the deeply sampled blood TCRbeta repertoires that made up the dataset. The repertoires were made available in a free public database intended to serve as a resource for research on the immune response to SARS-CoV-2. Samples were obtained from the ongoing ImmuneRACE study (first 160 participants) and from some 1,300 subjects provided by 6 global collaborators. The sample metadata nearly always contained a de-identified subject ID, COVID-19 status, age in years and sex. Where available, HLA class I and class II types were obtained from metadata supplied by the sample provider rather than from assay-based typing. The full study reports these points: The quantity of clinical and demographic metadata differed by source and by participant and was supplied without curation.

TCRbeta CDR3 regions were amplified from genomic DNA using the immunoSEQ Assay, a bias-controlled multiplex PCR. For the original study's pipeline: Within the assay, amplification of reference gene primers was used to estimate how many nucleated cells each sample contained. To quantify the absolute abundance of each unique TCRbeta CDR3 rearrangement, sequence reads were collapsed and filtered. Productive Simpson clonality was computed per sample as the square root of Simpson's diversity index over productive rearrangements. TCRdb retrieved this table from immuneACCESS and kept in-frame rearrangements only. Not all clones are present; in checked studies, unresolved V genes account for under half, and no reason is known for the remainder. Clone size and V and J calls were adopted from that table, with D and trimming inferred from the DNA. The sample table contains roughly 290,000 clones; only one count was recorded for over 75% of them. The ten largest clones add up to 0.7% to 0.9% of the sample.

CDR1 and CDR2, per the germline V gene, are SGDLS and YYNGEE. V is reduced by 3 bases and J by 2 bases, leaving a spacing of 18 bases between them. Counted from cysteine to phenylalanine, this CDR3 has 17 amino acids. The kept DNA is CDR3 alone, 51 bases in frame from the first base. The V gene is TRBV9 and the J gene is TRBJ1-3, with an unclear D gene assignment. The sequenced sample consisted of peripheral blood. This clonotype was sampled from a human donor with COVID-19, enrolled during active disease. The donor label of this sample is uncertain. The nucleotide sequence reads TGTGCCAGCAGCGACAAGCAGGAGGCTGGGGCTGGAAACACCATATATTTT. This translates into CASSDKQEAGAGNTIYF.